The present TCR beta chain was sequenced within a study of blood T cells in healthy people across ages. Sample-barcoded 5' priming and a J-beta primer mix drove a second PCR of roughly 6 to 12 cycles. TCRdb re-derived calls from the 5' RACE reads in MiXCR, one entry per CDR3 protein. The sample holds fewer than 2 million distinct CDR3 sequences, roughly two fifths seen once. They isolated at least 7 million PBMCs from each sample. Points on this clonotype: Its matching antigen is unknown.

Study-level results: Higher diversity and more naive CD4+ cells were features of long-lived donors, compared to aged donors. Any changes in expanded clonotypes were possibly confounded, as donor CMV status remained unknown. As naive T cell percentage varied, TCR beta diversity correlated strongly with it.

V lost 4 bases, J lost 5 bases, and 12 bases lay in between. The CDR3 has 13 residues. Germline V lookup: CDR1 SQVTM, CDR2 ANQGSEA. The sequenced sample consisted of blood. This TCR was recovered from a human donor in good health. This chain connects TRBV29-1 to TRBJ2-1; D not resolved. The CDR3 reads CSVVDPEDNEQFF. Written as DNA, the CDR3 is TGCAGCGTTGTAGATCCGGAAGACAATGAGCAGTTCTTC.